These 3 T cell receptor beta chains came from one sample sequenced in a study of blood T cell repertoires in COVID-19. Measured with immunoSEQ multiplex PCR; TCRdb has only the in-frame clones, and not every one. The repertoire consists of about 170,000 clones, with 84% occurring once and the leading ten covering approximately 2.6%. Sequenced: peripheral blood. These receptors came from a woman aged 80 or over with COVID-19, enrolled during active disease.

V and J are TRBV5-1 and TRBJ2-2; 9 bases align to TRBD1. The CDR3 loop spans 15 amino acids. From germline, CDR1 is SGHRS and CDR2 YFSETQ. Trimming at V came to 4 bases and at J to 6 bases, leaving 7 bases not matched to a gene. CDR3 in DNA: TGCGCCAGCAGCATTGGACAGGGGAAGGCCGGGGAGCTGTTTTTT. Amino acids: CASSIGQGKAGELFF.

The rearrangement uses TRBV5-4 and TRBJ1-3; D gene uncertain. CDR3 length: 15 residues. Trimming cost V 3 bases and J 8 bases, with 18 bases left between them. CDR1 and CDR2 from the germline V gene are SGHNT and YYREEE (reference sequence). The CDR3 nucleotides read TGTGCCAGCAGCTCTTTTGTAGGGTCGGGAGACACCATATATTTT. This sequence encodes CASSSFVGSGDTIYF. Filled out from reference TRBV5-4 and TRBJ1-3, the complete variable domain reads ETGVTQSPTHLIKTRGQQVTLRCSSQSGHNTVSWYQQALGQGPQFIFQYYREEENGRGNFPPRFSGLQFPNYSSELNVNALELDDSALYLCASSSFVGSGDTIYFGEGSWLTVV.

CDR3 in amino acids: CASSLVPDYGYTF. The DNA for the CDR3 is TGTGCCAGCAGCTTAGTTCCAGACTATGGCTACACCTTC. This chain joins TRBV7-2 and TRBJ1-2, with D uncertain. The CDR3 extends over 13 amino acids. From germline, CDR1 is SGHTA and CDR2 FQGNSA. Deletions cut 1 base from V and 3 bases from J, with 6 bases between.